This TCR beta chain was identified in a study of shared clonotypes between healthy human individuals. General observations from the study: Donors were few, which limited the genetic and exposure-history diversity represented. Investigators expected sequencing depth to affect clonotype sharing among donors.

As regards this clone: Its antigen is still unknown.

The CDR3 runs to 15 residues. This was a deep-level run. Clones were sequenced by immunoSEQ multiplex PCR, and TCRdb holds only the in-frame ones, with some missing. Of about 450,000 clones listed, roughly 77% are singletons. The TCR comes from a woman between 40 and 55 years old in good health. Some clones in this sample may be carry-over from other donors' samples. The chain employs TRBV21-1 and TRBJ2-3; the table gives TRBD2 as D, unverified against the DNA. TRBV21-1 is described as a pseudogene. Sequencing was carried out using PBMCs. CDR3 loop: CASSKVWREADTQYF. CDR3 bases: TGTGCCAGCAGCAAAGTTTGGAGGGAAGCAGATACGCAGTATTTT.